This is a list of T cell receptor beta chains from one sample in a study of T-cell reconstitution after alpha-beta-depleted transplantation in children. TCRdb called the PCR reads again in MiXCR, with one record for every CDR3 protein. Here the sample spans fewer than 550,000 distinct CDR3 sequences, about 17% being singletons. The input for sequencing was PBMCs, mostly from graft donor cells, taken 360 days after TCRalphabeta/CD19-depleted stem cell transplant. The receptors were gathered from a boy under three years old who had a stem cell transplant for Wiskott-Aldrich syndrome, so the T cells may come from the graft donor. Both conserved end residues are part of each CDR3. The D gene is left open where the match is weak. Clone size is shown for a subset of rows, as once, few, many or a class of expanded clone.

V	J	size	D	CDR3	DNA
TRBV4-2	TRBJ2-4	many	-	CASSQEGLRAKNIQYF	TGTGCCAGCAGCCAAGAGGGCCTCAGGGCCAAAAACATTCAGTACTTC
TRBV28	TRBJ1-1	few	-	CASGTQETEAFF	TGTGCCAGCGGAACACAGGAGACTGAAGCTTTCTTT
TRBV7-6	TRBJ2-3	-	-	CASSRQEVTDTQYF	TGTGCCAGCAGCCGACAGGAAGTCACAGATACGCAGTATTTT
TRBV5-1	TRBJ2-7	few	-	CASSLGLLRRDRQYEQYF	TGCGCCAGCAGCTTGGGACTTCTCCGGAGGGACAGACAATACGAGCAGTACTTC
TRBV15	TRBJ2-1	-	-	CATSRDKLAPSSYNEQFF	TGTGCCACCAGCAGAGATAAGCTAGCGCCGAGCTCCTACAATGAGCAGTTCTTC
TRBV10-3	TRBJ2-2	few	TRBD1	CAIRKHPGTGSSTGELFF	TGTGCCATCAGGAAGCACCCAGGGACAGGGAGTTCCACCGGGGAGCTGTTTTTT
TRBV29-1	TRBJ2-1	-	TRBD2	CSGAPGLAFNEQFF	TGCAGCGGCGCCCCAGGACTAGCATTCAATGAGCAGTTCTTC
TRBV7-9	TRBJ2-4	-	-	CASSSNREPYF	TGTGCCAGCAGCTCAAACCGGGAGCCGTACTTC
TRBV11-1	TRBJ2-2	-	TRBD2	CASSGGLAGFSNTGELFF	TGTGCCAGCAGCGGTGGACTAGCGGGTTTCTCGAACACCGGGGAGCTGTTTTTT
TRBV7-6	TRBJ2-5	-	-	CASSFGPSGTQYF	TGTGCCAGCAGCTTTGGACCCTCGGGGACCCAGTACTTC
TRBV4-3	TRBJ2-3	-	TRBD2	CASSQDLAGGDTQYF	TGCGCCAGCAGCCAAGATCTAGCGGGGGGGGATACGCAGTATTTT
TRBV7-4	TRBJ2-7	-	-	CASSLVNYEQYF	TGTGCCAGCAGCTTAGTTAACTACGAGCAGTACTTC
TRBV6-6	TRBJ2-7	-	-	CASSYHSYEQYF	TGTGCCAGCAGTTATCATTCCTACGAGCAGTACTTC
TRBV5-1	TRBJ2-3	-	-	CASREGRTQYF	TGCGCCAGCAGAGAGGGTCGTACGCAGTATTTT
TRBV6-2/TRBV6-3	TRBJ2-1	-	TRBD2	CASRALSGSSYNEQFF	TGTGCCAGCAGGGCCCTTAGCGGGAGCTCCTACAATGAGCAGTTCTTC
TRBV3-1	TRBJ2-7	few	TRBD1	CASSQDWDRNTQQYF	TGTGCCAGCAGCCAAGATTGGGACAGAAATACGCAGCAGTACTTC
TRBV6-1	TRBJ2-7	-	-	CASSDTGRRAYEQYF	TGTGCCAGCAGTGACACCGGGAGAAGGGCCTACGAGCAGTACTTC
TRBV7-2	TRBJ1-5	once	-	CASSSGLNSNQPQHF	TGTGCCAGCAGCTCCGGACTGAATAGCAATCAGCCCCAGCATTTT
TRBV11-2	TRBJ2-3	few	-	CASSLGGWLNTQYF	TGTGCCAGCAGCTTAGGCGGTTGGTTAAATACGCAGTATTTT
TRBV4-1	TRBJ2-2	few	-	CASSQESLVGGGELFF	TGCGCCAGCAGCCAAGAATCATTGGTGGGGGGCGGGGAGCTGTTTTTT
TRBV6-5	TRBJ2-7	many	-	CASSFSDEQYF	TGTGCCAGCAGTTTTAGTGACGAGCAGTACTTC
TRBV7-9	TRBJ2-3	-	-	CASSRVAQDTQYF	TGTGCCAGCAGCCGGGTTGCGCAAGATACGCAGTATTTT
TRBV20-1	TRBJ2-2	-	-	CSAPRMTGELFF	TGCAGTGCCCCCCGAATGACCGGGGAGCTGTTTTTT
TRBV27	TRBJ2-1	-	-	CASSLLGRYNEQFF	TGTGCCAGCAGTTTATTAGGACGCTACAATGAGCAGTTCTTC
TRBV20-1	TRBJ1-1	few	-	CSARIELLRGNTEAFF	TGCAGTGCTAGGATCGAGCTCCTACGGGGGAACACTGAAGCTTTCTTT
TRBV6-1	TRBJ2-3	few	TRBD2	CATRPLAAPDTQYF	TGTGCCACAAGACCTCTAGCGGCCCCAGATACGCAGTATTTT
TRBV27	TRBJ2-1	few	-	CASSLLAENTEQFF	TGTGCCAGCAGTTTATTAGCAGAGAATACAGAGCAGTTCTTC
TRBV7-9	TRBJ1-6	few	-	CASSLVGPGRSPLHF	TGTGCCAGCAGCTTAGTCGGGCCAGGGAGGTCACCCCTCCACTTT
TRBV7-6	TRBJ2-1	few	-	CASSFRQGPYNEQFF	TGTGCCAGCAGCTTTCGGCAGGGGCCCTACAATGAGCAGTTCTTC
TRBV12-3/TRBV12-4	TRBJ2-6	-	TRBD1	CASRNTGTGKAGANVLTF	TGTGCCAGCAGAAATACCGGGACAGGGAAGGCTGGGGCCAACGTCCTGACTTTC
TRBV7-9	TRBJ1-1	-	-	CATSLMEVWGNTEAFF	TGTGCCACCAGCCTCATGGAGGTATGGGGGAACACTGAAGCTTTCTTT
TRBV6-2/TRBV6-3	TRBJ2-5	many	-	CASSYDFLADLRF	TGTGCCAGCAGTTACGACTTCTTAGCGGACCTCCGCTTC
TRBV12-3/TRBV12-4	TRBJ2-1	few	TRBD1	CASRRTGKSYNEQFF	TGTGCCAGCAGGCGGACAGGGAAAAGCTACAATGAGCAGTTCTTC
TRBV24-1	TRBJ2-3	few	-	CATSDDSLSTDTQYF	TGTGCCACCAGTGATGACAGTTTGTCGACAGATACGCAGTATTTT
TRBV10-2	TRBJ2-7	few	-	CASSQWGVDRSSYEQYF	TGCGCCAGCAGTCAGTGGGGGGTGGACAGGAGCTCCTACGAGCAGTACTTC
TRBV27	TRBJ2-2	few	-	CASSLRDRSNTGELFF	TGTGCCAGCAGCCTCCGAGACAGGTCTAACACCGGGGAGCTGTTTTTT
TRBV6-5	TRBJ2-1	-	-	CASSYDWNNEQFF	TGTGCCAGCAGTTACGACTGGAACAATGAGCAGTTCTTC
TRBV12-3/TRBV12-4	TRBJ2-2	few	TRBD2	CASRTAGGGELFF	TGTGCCAGCAGAACCGCGGGGGGAGGGGAGCTGTTTTTT
TRBV7-2	TRBJ1-5	-	-	CASSLATGTPFHPQHF	TGTGCCAGCAGCCTCGCCACCGGGACACCATTTCATCCCCAGCATTTT
TRBV4-2	TRBJ2-1	few	TRBD1	CASSQGHRQGGDEQFF	TGTGCCAGCAGCCAAGGACACCGACAGGGTGGAGATGAGCAGTTCTTC
TRBV6-5	TRBJ2-3	-	-	CASSYSRVALTDTQYF	TGTGCCAGCAGTTACTCGAGGGTAGCGCTCACAGATACGCAGTATTTT
TRBV5-1	TRBJ2-1	-	TRBD1	CASSSTGTVIRNEQFF	TGCGCCAGCAGCTCCACCGGGACAGTCATTCGCAATGAGCAGTTCTTC
TRBV6-5	TRBJ2-1	few	-	CASSYLTGRGYNEQFF	TGTGCCAGCAGTTACTTGACCGGGAGAGGCTACAATGAGCAGTTCTTC
TRBV7-2	TRBJ2-7	-	-	CASSRVGVGEQYF	TGTGCCAGCAGCCGAGTAGGTGTTGGGGAGCAGTACTTC
TRBV20-1	TRBJ2-2	-	TRBD2	CSAHGGVGELFF	TGCAGTGCTCATGGGGGGGTGGGGGAGCTGTTTTTT
TRBV7-2	TRBJ2-2	-	-	CASSLPGLNGGELFF	TGTGCCAGCAGCCTCCCGGGACTTAACGGCGGGGAGCTGTTTTTT
TRBV5-1	TRBJ2-5	-	-	CASSLTGSETQYF	TGCGCCAGCAGCTTAACGGGGTCGGAGACCCAGTACTTC
TRBV4-3	TRBJ2-7	-	-	CASSQDNSAYEQYF	TGCGCCAGCAGCCAAGATAACAGCGCCTACGAGCAGTACTTC
TRBV9	TRBJ2-2	-	TRBD2	CASSAGRTSGVTGELFF	TGTGCCAGCAGCGCTGGACGGACTAGCGGGGTGACCGGGGAGCTGTTTTTT
TRBV28	TRBJ2-3	-	TRBD2	CASSSLAGGPDTQYF	TGTGCCAGCAGTTCACTAGCGGGGGGGCCAGATACGCAGTATTTT
TRBV6-2/TRBV6-3	TRBJ2-2	-	-	CASSYGQITGELFF	TGTGCCAGCAGTTATGGGCAGATCACCGGGGAGCTGTTTTTT
TRBV6-6	TRBJ1-1	many	-	CASREGAEAFF	TGTGCCAGCAGAGAGGGGGCTGAAGCTTTCTTT
TRBV6-5	TRBJ2-6	few	-	CASSYSLNTGANVLTF	TGTGCCAGCAGTTACTCGTTAAACACTGGGGCCAACGTCCTGACTTTC
TRBV7-2	TRBJ2-7	-	TRBD2	CASSSASGRAYEQYF	TGTGCCAGCAGCTCCGCTAGCGGGAGGGCCTACGAGCAGTACTTC
TRBV5-1	TRBJ2-5	-	-	CASSLSGSQYF	TGCGCCAGCAGCTTGTCTGGGTCCCAGTACTTC
TRBV12-3/TRBV12-4	TRBJ2-2	-	TRBD1	CASRPGTATGELFF	TGTGCCAGCAGACCCGGGACAGCCACCGGGGAGCTGTTTTTT
TRBV10-3	TRBJ2-2	-	-	CAISESKGGTDTGELFF	TGTGCCATCAGTGAGTCTAAGGGGGGCACTGACACCGGGGAGCTGTTTTTT
TRBV5-1	TRBJ2-1	-	TRBD2	CASAGGPGNEQFF	TGCGCCAGCGCGGGAGGGCCGGGAAATGAGCAGTTCTTC
TRBV6-2/TRBV6-3	TRBJ1-1	few	-	CASSYSRSTEAFF	TGTGCCAGCAGTTACTCGAGAAGCACTGAAGCTTTCTTT
TRBV25-1	TRBJ2-7	-	-	CASSDPGASYEQYF	TGTGCCAGCAGTGATCCAGGGGCCTCCTACGAGCAGTACTTC